The 25 T cell receptor beta chains below all came from one sample that was sequenced in a study of T cell changes during pregnancy in multiple sclerosis (dated by TCRdb to 2018 to 2020). The library came from the immunoSEQ multiplex PCR assay. TCRdb stores this immuneACCESS table with in-frame sequences only. Part of the clones is absent; in the studies checked, under half of the shortfall reflects unresolved V genes, and no reason is known for the rest. Across this sample there are under 90,000 clones, with over 85% seen only once. The ten largest clones take up over 3.5% of the sample. The sample in question was peripheral blood, obtained after pregnancy. Receptors originate from a female donor in good health, enrolled as a control in a pregnancy study.

The rearrangement links TRBV28 to TRBJ1-5, with TRBD1 matching 7 bases. This CDR3 has 15 amino acids. The V gene's germline CDR1 is MDHEN and CDR2 SYDVKM. The junction had 9 bases not matched to a gene; V was cut back by 5 bases and J by 5 bases. Here the CDR3 reads CASSPRGQVDQPQHF. In DNA form, the CDR3 reads TGTGCCAGCAGTCCGAGGGGGCAGGTCGATCAGCCCCAGCATTTT.

The chain employs TRBV29-1 and TRBJ2-7; 8 positions match TRBD2. The CDR3 contains 13 residues. Germline trimming cut 4 bases from V and 4 bases from J; bases unmatched to any gene: 6. Germline CDR1 is SQVTM and CDR2 is ANQGSEA. The CDR3 reads CSVAGGNIYEQYF. Here the CDR3 DNA reads TGCAGCGTTGCGGGAGGGAATATATACGAGCAGTACTTC.

This chain links TRBV9 with TRBJ2-7, with TRBD2 identical over 7 bases. This CDR3 is built from 15 residues. Germline trimming cut 4 bases from V and 3 bases from J; bases unmatched to any gene: 10. Germline CDR1 is SGDLS and CDR2 is YYNGEE. CDR3 protein: CASSPGEGSNYEQYF. In DNA form, the CDR3 reads TGTGCCAGCAGCCCCGGGGAGGGGTCCAACTACGAGCAGTACTTC.

The count of this clone is one. This chain connects TRBV7-9 to TRBJ1-2, with D possibly TRBD1 on 6 matching bases. CDR1 and CDR2 (germline): SEHNR, FQNEAQ (reference sequence). V gave up 2 bases and J gave up 2 bases, with 9 bases separating them. There are 14 residues in the CDR3. The DNA of the CDR3 is TGTGCCAGCAGCTTACCAGGGGAAAACTATGGCTACACCTTC. This gives the protein CASSLPGENYGYTF.

This sequence joins TRBV27 and TRBJ2-1, with a possible D match to TRBD2 (5 bases). The CDR3 spans 15 residues. The germline V and J ends were trimmed by 5 bases and 5 bases, with 16 bases remaining between them. CDR1 MNHEY and CDR2 SMNVEV come from the germline V gene (reference sequence). The CDR3 loop reads CASSTVAGYDNEQFF. The DNA for the CDR3 is TGTGCCAGCAGTACAGTGGCGGGTTACGACAATGAGCAGTTCTTC.

The chain links TRBV6-5 to TRBJ2-7; 8 bases map to TRBD1. The CDR3 sequence is 12 residues long. V shed 11 bases, J shed 2 bases, and the junction held 5 bases outside the gene matches. From germline, CDR1 is MNHEY and CDR2 SVGAGI. The CDR3 bases are TGTGCCTCAAGGACAGGGCCCTACGAGCAGTACTTC. Its protein product is CASRTGPYEQYF.

This rearrangement joins TRBV4-1 to TRBJ2-7, with 9 bases fitting TRBD1. Germline V gene sequence: CDR1 MGHRA, CDR2 YSYEKL. Unmatched junction bases numbered 6, after V lost 1 base and J lost 2 bases. The CDR3 totals 16 residues. DNA for the CDR3: TGCGCCAGCAGCCAAGGACCCGGGACAGGGACCTACGAGCAGTACTTC. As protein: CASSQGPGTGTYEQYF.

CDR3 in amino acids: CASSTGRGQGAGYTF. The CDR3 DNA follows: TGTGCCAGCAGCACAGGTCGGGGACAGGGGGCGGGCTACACCTTC. The chain employs TRBV5-4 and TRBJ1-2; 12 bases line up with TRBD1. The CDR3 consists of 15 residues. Unmatched junction bases numbered 9, after V lost 4 bases and J lost 8 bases. CDR1 is SGHNT and CDR2 is YYREEE in the germline V gene (reference sequence).

The CDR3 nucleotides are TGTGCCAGCAACGGACAGGGTCTTGGGCGCAATCAGCCCCAGCATTTT. As protein: CASNGQGLGRNQPQHF. This chain connects TRBV2 to TRBJ1-5, with 8 bases fitting TRBD1. The V and J ends lost 7 bases and 2 bases, in that order; junction bases with no gene match: 10. Germline values: CDR1 SNHLY, CDR2 FYNNEI. The CDR3 length is 16 residues.

The chain joins TRBV6-5 to TRBJ1-5; tentative D call: TRBD1 (5 bases). The CDR3 spans 15 residues. The V gene lost 0 bases and the J gene lost 2 bases, with 8 bases spanning the gap. In germline, CDR1 is MNHEY, CDR2 SVGAGI. The CDR3 DNA is TGTGCCAGCAGTTACTCGGGGCTAGGCAATCAGCCCCAGCATTTT. Translated, it gives CASSYSGLGNQPQHF.

The V gene is TRBV10-3, the J gene TRBJ2-7, with D tentatively TRBD2 (6 bases). Per germline, CDR1 ENHRY and CDR2 SYGVKD. V was trimmed by 2 bases and J by 8 bases, leaving 10 bases between them. The CDR3 length is 12 residues. Here the CDR3 DNA reads TGTGCCATCAGTGAGGCGGAGGGGAAGCAGTACTTC. It translates to CAISEAEGKQYF.

This clone was observed once. The V call is TRBV28, the J call TRBJ2-3; a possible D gene is TRBD2 (6 bases). The CDR3 contains 13 residues. Per the germline V gene, CDR1 is MDHEN and CDR2 is SYDVKM. Trimming removed 1 base at V and 5 bases at J, with 7 bases between. The CDR3: CASSLLGGDTQYF. CDR3 nucleotides: TGTGCCAGCAGTTTATTGGGAGGAGATACGCAGTATTTT.

This chain links TRBV7-8 with TRBJ2-5; D remains ambiguous. There are 14 residues in the CDR3. V dropped 1 base and J dropped 1 base, with 7 bases sitting between them. Germline V gene data show CDR1 as SGHVS and CDR2 as FQNEAQ. The CDR3 region has the DNA TGTGCCAGCAGCTTAGTGGGCGTCCAAGAGACCCAGTACTTC. Residues: CASSLVGVQETQYF.

This clone was picked up a small number of times. The rearrangement joins TRBV10-3 to TRBJ1-5; no clear D. The ends were cut back, 6 bases at V and 7 bases at J, with 13 bases in the middle. This CDR3 spans 13 amino acids. Germline V lookup: CDR1 ENHRY, CDR2 SYGVKD. This CDR3 is CAISDGEGQPQHF. CDR3 nucleotide sequence: TGTGCCATCAGCGACGGGGAAGGCCAGCCCCAGCATTTT.

This clone was found once. V is TRBV5-1 and J is TRBJ1-6; no definite D call. V was shortened by 4 bases and J by 0 bases, with 14 bases between the two germline ends. The CDR3 contains 17 residues. In germline, CDR1 is SGHRS, CDR2 YFSETQ. This CDR3 is CASSTRSGGSYNSPLHF. CDR3 in DNA: TGCGCCAGCAGCACCCGGAGTGGAGGCTCCTATAATTCACCCCTCCACTTT.

The V and J genes are TRBV7-8 and TRBJ1-3; 7 bases map to TRBD1. V lost 5 bases and J lost 3; bases outside the gene matches: 4. Germline CDR1 reads SGHVS; CDR2 reads FQNEAQ. The CDR3 runs 14 residues. CDR3 protein: CASSHRGSGNTIYF. The CDR3 nucleotides are TGTGCCAGCAGCCACAGGGGAAGTGGAAACACCATATATTTT.

The gene calls are TRBV27 and TRBJ2-7; TRBD2 is a possible D gene (5 bases). Trimming pared 3 bases from V and 3 bases from J, leaving 9 bases between. Per the germline V gene, CDR1 is MNHEY and CDR2 is SMNVEV (reference sequence). The CDR3 totals 13 residues. CDR3 in DNA: TGTGCCAGCAGTTTGAGTCGGGGCTACGAGCAGTACTTC. It is translated as CASSLSRGYEQYF.

J is TRBJ2-7 and V is TRBV27; D may be TRBD1 (5 bases). From germline, CDR1 is MNHEY and CDR2 SMNVEV (reference sequence). This CDR3 comprises 15 residues. Trimming took 2 bases from V and 3 from J, leaving 14 bases between them. CDR3 in amino acids: CASSLDAAGIYEQYF. The CDR3 region has the DNA TGTGCCAGCAGTTTAGATGCGGCAGGGATCTACGAGCAGTACTTC.

This rearrangement joins TRBV28 to TRBJ2-2, with 7 bases identical to TRBD1. Losses at the gene ends were 3 bases for V and 1 base for J; bases not matched to a gene: 2. Germline CDR1 MDHEN, CDR2 SYDVKM. The CDR3 loop spans 15 amino acids. The chain's CDR3 is CASSFQGVNTGELFF. The CDR3 coding sequence is TGTGCCAGCAGTTTCCAGGGGGTGAACACCGGGGAGCTGTTTTTT.

The sample holds a few counts of this clone. The gene calls are TRBV6-1 and TRBJ1-2, with D uncertain. Germline loops: CDR1 MNHNS, CDR2 SASEGT. The V and J ends lost 3 bases and 7 bases respectively, with 24 bases between them. This CDR3 is 17 amino acids long. The CDR3 nucleotides read TGTGCCAGCAGTGACGGCAGTTACCGGACTTACCGGGGTGGCTACACCTTC. Translation: CASSDGSYRTYRGGYTF.

The chain combines TRBV9 with TRBJ2-7; D remains ambiguous. CDR1 and CDR2 (germline): SGDLS, YYNGEE. The CDR3 covers 13 residues. V lost 3 bases, J lost 3 bases, and 10 bases lay in between. CDR3 coding DNA: TGTGCCAGCAGCGCCCCCCCCCTCTACGAGCAGTACTTC. It encodes CASSAPPLYEQYF.

The V and J genes are TRBV5-6 and TRBJ2-7, with 9 bases aligning to TRBD1. The CDR3 runs to 14 residues. In germline, CDR1 is SGHDT, CDR2 YYEEEE. The V and J ends lost 4 bases and 1 base, in that order; junction bases with no gene match: 3. The CDR3 region is CASSRTGASYEQYF. In DNA, the CDR3 is TGTGCCAGCAGCCGGACAGGGGCATCCTACGAGCAGTACTTC. The full variable domain, in which reference TRBV5-6 and TRBJ2-7 provide the parts outside the CDR3, is DAGVTQSPTHLIKTRGQQVTLRCSPKSGHDTVSWYQQALGQGPQFIFQYYEEEERQRGNFPDRFSGHQFPNYSSELNVNALLLGDSALYLCASSRTGASYEQYFGPGTRLTVT.

This chain joins TRBV6-1 and TRBJ1-1; weak D call: TRBD1 (5 bases). Germline V gene data show CDR1 as MNHNS and CDR2 as SASEGT. The CDR3 is 14 residues long. V was trimmed by 7 bases and J by 2 bases, leaving 14 bases between them. CDR3 DNA: TGTGCCAGCACAGTGGACACGCTTAACACTGAAGCTTTCTTT. It yields the protein CASTVDTLNTEAFF.

The V call is TRBV5-4, the J call TRBJ2-7, with 14 bases aligning to TRBD2. The CDR3 is 15 residues long. CDR1 and CDR2 (germline): SGHNT, YYREEE (reference sequence). Trimming cost V 4 bases and J 5 bases; bases outside gene matches: 5. The CDR3 sequence is CASSAAGLAGDEQYF. The DNA of the CDR3 is TGTGCCAGCAGCGCCGCGGGACTAGCGGGAGACGAGCAGTACTTC.

In its sample, this clone was seen once. The chain has TRBV7-2 and TRBJ2-7; 7 bases align to TRBD1. V was pared by 4 bases and J by 3 bases, with 3 bases of the junction left unmatched. The germline V gene has CDR1 SGHTA and CDR2 FQGNSA. The CDR3 runs 13 residues. CDR3 DNA sequence: TGTGCCAGCAGCTCGGGACAGTACTACGAGCAGTACTTC. It yields the protein CASSSGQYYEQYF. Full variable domain (outside the CDR3, taken from reference TRBV7-2 and TRBJ2-7): GAGVSQSPSNKVTEKGKDVELRCDPISGHTALYWYRQSLGQGLEFLIYFQGNSAPDKSGLPSDRFSAERTGGSVSTLTIQRTQQEDSAVYLCASSSGQYYEQYFGPGTRLTVT.